What follows are 7 T cell receptor beta chains derived from one specimen sequenced in a study of blood T cell repertoires in COVID-19. Only in-frame clones appear in the TCRdb table, and some are missing; sequencing was by immunoSEQ multiplex PCR. The data show about 300,000 clones, with roughly 86% seen just once and around 1.5% held by the top ten. Sequencing was performed on peripheral blood. The receptors come from a woman between 50 and 59 years old with acute or convalescent COVID-19.

About this clone itself: Compared with germline, one end of the junction differs, possibly owing to a read error. This chain uses TRBV5-1 with TRBJ1-4, with a possible D match to TRBD1 (6 bases). Per germline, CDR1 SGHRS and CDR2 YFSETQ. The CDR3 spans 18 residues. This CDR3 is CASSLRSGATTTSEKLFF. The DNA of the CDR3 is TGCGCCAGCAGCTTGAGGTCAGGGGCCACTACAACTAGTGAAAAACTGTTTTTT.

This clone was detected only once. The chain employs TRBV18 and TRBJ2-5, with no clear D. The V and J ends lost 0 bases and 4 bases respectively, with 6 bases between them. The CDR3 consists of 13 residues. Per germline, CDR1 KGHSH and CDR2 LQKENI. CDR3 nucleotides: TGTGCCAGCTCACCACCGACAAGAGAGACCCAGTACTTC. This codes for CASSPPTRETQYF.

V is TRBV19 and J is TRBJ2-5; D is unclear. CDR1 is LNHDA and CDR2 is SQIVND in the germline V gene (reference sequence). V was shortened by 3 bases and J by 2 bases, with 10 bases between the two germline ends. The CDR3 totals 14 residues. This CDR3 is CASSMSPLQETQYF. DNA for the CDR3: TGTGCCAGTAGTATGAGTCCGCTGCAAGAGACCCAGTACTTC.

The V and J genes are TRBV27 and TRBJ2-1; 8 bases align to TRBD2. Trimming at V came to 8 bases and at J to 9 bases, leaving 15 bases not matched to a gene. Germline V gene sequence: CDR1 MNHEY, CDR2 SMNVEV (reference sequence). CDR3 length: 15 residues. Here the CDR3 DNA reads TGTGCCAGCGGAGCCGGGACTAGTGTTTCGGGTGAGCAGTTCTTC. This sequence encodes CASGAGTSVSGEQFF.

The rearrangement joins TRBV7-9 to TRBJ1-4; D might be TRBD1 (6 bases). This CDR3 contains 13 residues. Germline V CDR1 and CDR2: SEHNR, FQNEAQ (reference sequence). V was trimmed by 5 bases and J by 6 bases, leaving 10 bases between them. DNA of the CDR3: TGTGCCAGCAGCCGCAGGGGTTATGAAAAACTGTTTTTT. Translation: CASSRRGYEKLFF.

This clone was recorded once. This rearrangement joins TRBV12-3 or TRBV12-4 to TRBJ1-1; unclear D gene. This CDR3 spans 13 amino acids. Between the trimmed V and J ends, which lost 6 bases and 3 bases, there was a span of 11 bases. This CDR3 reads CASSLGFDTEAFF. The CDR3 coding sequence is TGTGCCAGCAGCCTCGGGTTCGACACTGAAGCTTTCTTT.

The chain links TRBV9 to TRBJ1-1; the D is unclear. The CDR3 contains 14 residues. Trimming removed 4 bases at V and 7 bases at J, with 17 bases between. Germline V gene sequence: CDR1 SGDLS, CDR2 YYNGEE. DNA for the CDR3: TGTGCCAGCAGCACGATCGTAGACACAAGTGAAGCTTTCTTT. Translation gives CASSTIVDTSEAFF.